The T cell receptor (beta chain) under discussion was sequenced for a study of blood T cells in healthy people across ages. Through a sample-barcoded 5' primer and a J-beta primer mix, a second PCR was run for roughly 6 to 12 cycles. All samples gave at least 3 million CDR3-containing paired-end reads. TCRdb fed the 5' RACE reads into MiXCR, producing one record per CDR3 protein. This sample has hundreds of thousands of distinct CDR3 sequences, with under 30% found just once. The CDR3 covers 15 residues. Germline CDR1 is LGHNA and CDR2 is YSLEER. J was trimmed by 11 bases and V by 6 bases; bases with no gene match: 15.

The V call is TRBV4-3, the J call TRBJ2-5, with TRBD1 matching over 10 bases. The material sequenced was blood. This clonotype was sampled from a woman of 80 years or more in good health. The CDR3: CASRVWDRGSNEQYF. CDR3 sequence (DNA): TGCGCCAGCAGGGTGTGGGACAGGGGCTCAAATGAGCAGTACTTC.